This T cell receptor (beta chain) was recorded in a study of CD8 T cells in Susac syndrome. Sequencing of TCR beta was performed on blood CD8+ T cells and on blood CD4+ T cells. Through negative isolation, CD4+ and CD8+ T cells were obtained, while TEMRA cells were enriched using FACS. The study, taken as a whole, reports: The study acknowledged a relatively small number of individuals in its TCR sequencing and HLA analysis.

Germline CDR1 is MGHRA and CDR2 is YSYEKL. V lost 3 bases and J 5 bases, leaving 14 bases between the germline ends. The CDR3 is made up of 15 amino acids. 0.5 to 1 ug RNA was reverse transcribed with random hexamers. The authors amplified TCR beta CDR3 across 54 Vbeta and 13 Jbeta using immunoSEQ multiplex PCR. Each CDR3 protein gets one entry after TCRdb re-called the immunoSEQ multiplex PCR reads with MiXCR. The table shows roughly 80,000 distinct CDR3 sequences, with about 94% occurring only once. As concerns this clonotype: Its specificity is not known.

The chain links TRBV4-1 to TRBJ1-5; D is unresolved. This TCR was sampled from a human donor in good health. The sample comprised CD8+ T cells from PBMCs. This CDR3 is CASSQDGGDYQPQHF. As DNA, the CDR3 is TGCGCCAGCAGCCAGGACGGTGGAGACTATCAGCCCCAGCATTTT.